Listed below are T cell receptor beta chains from one sample, sequenced in a study of vaccination effects on CD4 cells after COVID-19. Measured with immunoSEQ multiplex PCR; TCRdb has only the in-frame clones, and not every one. The sample consists of some 15,000 clones, 76% of them appearing once. For these receptors, no antigen is known. Source: CD4+ T cells from PBMCs cultured with HCoV-229E spike peptides, taken before COVID-19 vaccination. Receptors were obtained from a human donor who received a COVID-19 vaccine. Each CDR3 is given with its conserved first and last residue. The D gene is left open where the match is weak. Expanded clones get a size class; other rows say once, few or many, or leave the size out.

D: .
J: TRBJ1-2
size: .
length: 11
V: TRBV6-5
DNA: TGTGCCAGCAGTCGGATCTATGGCTACACCTTC
CDR3: CASSRIYGYTF

D: TRBD2
J: TRBJ2-3
size: .
length: 16
V: TRBV2
DNA: TGTGCCAGCAGTCTTGGACTAGCGGGAGGGACAGATACGCAGTATTTT
CDR3: CASSLGLAGGTDTQYF

D: .
J: TRBJ2-4
size: .
length: 15
V: TRBV3-1/TRBV3-2
DNA: TGTGCCAGCAGCCAAACGATACTAGCCAAAAACATTCAGTACTTC
CDR3: CASSQTILAKNIQYF

D: TRBD1
J: TRBJ2-7
size: .
length: 14
V: TRBV11-2
DNA: TGTGCCAGCAGCCCGACGACAGGGACCTACGAGCAGTACTTC
CDR3: CASSPTTGTYEQYF

D: .
J: TRBJ2-7
size: .
length: 14
V: TRBV28
DNA: TGTGCCAGCAGTTTATGGGTCGGGACCGGCGAGCAGTACTTC
CDR3: CASSLWVGTGEQYF

D: .
J: TRBJ1-6
size: .
length: 12
V: TRBV6-2/TRBV6-3
DNA: TGTGCCAGCAGTCGGGAGCCGTCACCCCTCCACTTT
CDR3: CASSREPSPLHF

D: .
J: TRBJ2-3
size: .
length: 12
V: TRBV6-6
DNA: TGTGCCAGCAGTGCCGGGCTCCAGGCGCAGTATTTT
CDR3: CASSAGLQAQYF

D: .
J: TRBJ1-1
size: .
length: 13
V: TRBV5-1
DNA: TGCGCCAGCAGCTTTGAGGGGAACACTGAAGCTTTCTTT
CDR3: CASSFEGNTEAFF

D: .
J: TRBJ1-4
size: .
length: 13
V: TRBV12-3/TRBV12-4
DNA: TGTGCCAGCAGCCGGATACTTAATGAAAAACTGTTTTTT
CDR3: CASSRILNEKLFF

D: .
J: TRBJ2-7
size: .
length: 13
V: TRBV4-2
DNA: TGTGCCAGCAGCCAACTAGCCTCCTACGAGCAGTACTTC
CDR3: CASSQLASYEQYF

D: .
J: TRBJ1-1
size: .
length: 16
V: TRBV5-5
DNA: TGTGCCAGCAGCTCCTTTCAAGGTTCCTTGAACACTGAAGCTTTCTTT
CDR3: CASSSFQGSLNTEAFF

D: .
J: TRBJ1-6
size: .
length: 16
V: TRBV7-9
DNA: TGTGCCAGCAGCCTGGAAGGGACATTGCATAATTCACCCCTCCACTTT
CDR3: CASSLEGTLHNSPLHF

D: .
J: TRBJ2-3
size: .
length: 11
V: TRBV6-5
DNA: TGTGCCAGCAAGCTTACAGATACGCAGTATTTT
CDR3: CASKLTDTQYF

D: .
J: TRBJ2-3
size: large
length: 16
V: TRBV7-8
DNA: TGTGCCAGCAGCTTAGGGGCACATAAGATGACAGATACGCAGTATTTT
CDR3: CASSLGAHKMTDTQYF

D: TRBD1
J: TRBJ1-1
size: once
length: 15
V: TRBV3-1/TRBV3-2
DNA: TGTGCCAGCAGCCTCACCGGGACAGAGAACACTGAAGCTTTCTTT
CDR3: CASSLTGTENTEAFF

D: .
J: TRBJ2-7
size: .
length: 10
V: TRBV28
DNA: TGTGCCAGCAGTAGGGGCAAATGGTACTTC
CDR3: CASSRGKWYF

D: .
J: TRBJ1-5
size: .
length: 15
V: TRBV3-1/TRBV3-2
DNA: TGTGCCAGCAGCCAATCGGGCAATAGCAATCAGCCCCAGCATTTT
CDR3: CASSQSGNSNQPQHF

D: .
J: TRBJ2-5
size: .
length: 15
V: TRBV5-4
DNA: TGTGCCAGCAGCTTCAGTAGGATTACACAAGAGACCCAGTACTTC
CDR3: CASSFSRITQETQYF

D: .
J: TRBJ2-3
size: .
length: 13
V: TRBV2
DNA: TGTGCCAGCCGGAGTGCGGGCACAGATACGCAGTATTTT
CDR3: CASRSAGTDTQYF

D: .
J: TRBJ1-1
size: few
length: 13
V: TRBV19
DNA: TGTGCCAGTAGTACCAGGTTCAACACTGAAGCTTTCTTT
CDR3: CASSTRFNTEAFF

D: TRBD1
J: TRBJ2-1
size: .
length: 15
V: TRBV5-1
DNA: TGCGCCAGCAGCTTGAGGACAGGGGTGGGAGATGAGCAGTTCTTC
CDR3: CASSLRTGVGDEQFF

D: .
J: TRBJ1-4
size: .
length: 14
V: TRBV5-1
DNA: TGCGCCAGCCACCTCGGGGGCGAGAATGAAAAACTGTTTTTT
CDR3: CASHLGGENEKLFF

D: TRBD1
J: TRBJ1-2
size: .
length: 13
V: TRBV12-3/TRBV12-4
DNA: TGTGCCAGCAGGAGACAGGGTAACTATGGCTACACCTTC
CDR3: CASRRQGNYGYTF

D: TRBD1
J: TRBJ2-2
size: .
length: 16
V: TRBV19
DNA: TGTGCCAGTAGTATAGGACAGGGGGTGAACACCGGGGAGCTGTTTTTT
CDR3: CASSIGQGVNTGELFF